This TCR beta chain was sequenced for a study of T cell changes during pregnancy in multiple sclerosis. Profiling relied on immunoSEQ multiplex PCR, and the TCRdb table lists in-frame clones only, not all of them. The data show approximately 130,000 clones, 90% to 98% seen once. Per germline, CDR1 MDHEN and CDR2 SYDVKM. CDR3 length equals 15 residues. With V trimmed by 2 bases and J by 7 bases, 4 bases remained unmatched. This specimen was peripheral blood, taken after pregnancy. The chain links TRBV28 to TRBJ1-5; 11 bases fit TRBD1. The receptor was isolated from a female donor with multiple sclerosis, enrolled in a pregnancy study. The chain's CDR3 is CASSLDWTGGQPQHF. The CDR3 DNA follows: TGTGCCAGCAGTTTAGACTGGACAGGGGGCCAGCCCCAGCATTTT.